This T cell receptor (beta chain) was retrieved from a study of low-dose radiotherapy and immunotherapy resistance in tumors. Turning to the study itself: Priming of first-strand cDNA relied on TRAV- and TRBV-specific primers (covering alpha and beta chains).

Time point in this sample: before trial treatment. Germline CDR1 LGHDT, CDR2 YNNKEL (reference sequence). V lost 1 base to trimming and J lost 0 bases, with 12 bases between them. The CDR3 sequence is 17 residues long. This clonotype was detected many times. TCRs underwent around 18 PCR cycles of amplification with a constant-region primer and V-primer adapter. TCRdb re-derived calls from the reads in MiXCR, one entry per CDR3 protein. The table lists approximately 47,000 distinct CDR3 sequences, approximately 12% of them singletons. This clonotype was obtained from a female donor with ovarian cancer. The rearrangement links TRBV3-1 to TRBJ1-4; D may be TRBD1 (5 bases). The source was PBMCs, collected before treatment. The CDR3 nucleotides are TGTGCCAGCAGCCAAGGAAACAGGTTGGCAACTAATGAAAAACTGTTTTTT. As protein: CASSQGNRLATNEKLFF.